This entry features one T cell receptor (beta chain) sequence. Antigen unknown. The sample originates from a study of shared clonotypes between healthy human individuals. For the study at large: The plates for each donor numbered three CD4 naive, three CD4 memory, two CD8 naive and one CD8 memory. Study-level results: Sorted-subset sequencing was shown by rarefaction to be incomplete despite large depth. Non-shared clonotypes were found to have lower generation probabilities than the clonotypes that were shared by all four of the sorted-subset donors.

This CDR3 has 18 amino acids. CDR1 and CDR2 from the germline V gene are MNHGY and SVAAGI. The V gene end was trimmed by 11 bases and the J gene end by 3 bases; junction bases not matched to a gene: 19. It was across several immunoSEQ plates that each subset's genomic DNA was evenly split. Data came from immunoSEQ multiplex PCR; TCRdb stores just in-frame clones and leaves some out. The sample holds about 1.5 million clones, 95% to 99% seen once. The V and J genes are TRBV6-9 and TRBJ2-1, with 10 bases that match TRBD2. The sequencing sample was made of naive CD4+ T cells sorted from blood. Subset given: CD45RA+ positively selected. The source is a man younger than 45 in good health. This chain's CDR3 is CASQIESGRASYYNEQFF. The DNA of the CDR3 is TGTGCCTCCCAGATTGAGAGCGGGAGGGCGAGTTACTACAATGAGCAGTTCTTC.